This T cell receptor (beta chain) appears in the sequencing data of a study of T cell repertoires in cytomegalovirus infection. Notes on the study in general: The response measured ex vivo was dominated by TCR beta clonotypes (HLA-C-restricted and CMV-specific). The study identified carriers of CMV plus the relevant HLA from cumulative public TCR beta family frequency.

TCRdb processed the reads anew with MiXCR; each CDR3 protein has one entry. Found here are under 200,000 distinct CDR3 sequences, about 30% of them singletons; the top ten hold 30% to 40%. Trimming left V 2 bases short and J 3 bases short, with 7 bases between. Germline CDR1 reads SGHNT; CDR2 reads YENEEA. The CDR3 loop spans 13 amino acids. In its sample, this clonotype was seen a few times. Its antigen is currently unknown. The chain carries TRBV11-3 and TRBJ1-1; unclear D gene. The source of this sequence is a human donor in good health (CMV status not recorded). Some clones in this sample may be carry-over from other donors' samples. Specimen: PBMCs. The CDR3 nucleotides read TGTGCCAGCAGCTTATTTGGGGACACTGAAGCTTTCTTT. It codes for CASSLFGDTEAFF.